A selection of T cell receptor beta chains follows, all from one sample in a study of T cells in Graves' hyperthyroidism and ophthalmopathy. TCRdb re-analysed the multiplex PCR reads in MiXCR, keeping a single row per CDR3 protein. Counted here are roughly 710,000 distinct CDR3 sequences, just over 35% occurring once; the ten biggest clones make up approximately 31%. The material sequenced was blood. The receptors were sampled from a woman aged 40 to 55 with Graves' hyperthyroidism. Each CDR3 is given with its conserved first and last residue. D genes are given only for firm matches. Not all rows give a size; the values are once, few, many and, for expanded clones, a class.

few TRBJ1-1 TRBV5-4 - TGTGCCAGCAGCTTGAGAGGGTGGAACACTGAAGCTTTCTTT CASSLRGWNTEAFF
many TRBJ2-5 TRBV2 - TGTGCCAGCAGTGAGGCTGGTGAGGGGCAAGAGACCCAGTACTTC CASSEAGEGQETQYF
few TRBJ2-7 TRBV28 - TGTGCCAGCAGTCGCCGGGCGCACCACGAGCAGTACTTC CASSRRAHHEQYF
few TRBJ1-2 TRBV19 TRBD1 TGTGCCAGTAGTACCCGGGACAGGGTCTATGGCTACACCTTC CASSTRDRVYGYTF
- TRBJ2-5 TRBV20-1 TRBD2 TGCAGTGCTAGCCTCCTCTTGGGCTTAGCGGGGAAAGAGACCCAGTACTTC CSASLLLGLAGKETQYF
few TRBJ1-2 TRBV10-3 TRBD1 TGTGCCAGCAAGCTAAGGGACAGGGTGGAGGGCTACACCTTC CASKLRDRVEGYTF
- TRBJ2-7 TRBV29-1 - TGCAGCGTTGAAGGGGACCCTACCTACGAGCAGTACTTC CSVEGDPTYEQYF
- TRBJ1-4 TRBV12-3/TRBV12-4 TRBD1 TGTGCCAGCCGCACACAGGGGGATCGGGCTGAAAAACTGTTTTTT CASRTQGDRAEKLFF
- TRBJ2-7 TRBV29-1 TRBD2 TGCAGCTTTCAACCTAGCGGTAGCTACGAGCAGTACTTC CSFQPSGSYEQYF
- TRBJ2-2 TRBV13 TRBD1 TGTGCCAGCAGCTTCGTCTTCGGACAGGGGGCAACCGGGGAGCTGTTTTTT CASSFVFGQGATGELFF
few TRBJ1-6 TRBV2 - TGTGCCAGCAGTGAATACAGCACCCACTATAATTCACCCCTCCACTTT CASSEYSTHYNSPLHF
- TRBJ2-7 TRBV4-1 - TGCGTCAGCAGCCAAGGTGGCAGGTTCTACGAGCAGTACTTC CVSSQGGRFYEQYF
few TRBJ2-2 TRBV9 TRBD2 TGTGCCAGCACCAGCGGGGGCTGGAACACCGGGGAGCTGTTTTTT CASTSGGWNTGELFF
- TRBJ2-1 TRBV10-1 TRBD1 TGCGCCAGCACCCGTGACAGGGGTTCATACAATGAGCAGTTCTTC CASTRDRGSYNEQFF
many TRBJ1-5 TRBV7-2 TRBD1 TGTGCCAGCAGTCGCACAGGGGGCAATCAGCCCCAGCATTTT CASSRTGGNQPQHF
- TRBJ1-2 TRBV9 - TGTGCCAGCAGCGTAGAGGGGGGCGCGTATGGCTACACCTTC CASSVEGGAYGYTF
few TRBJ2-7 TRBV15 - TGTGCCACCAGCAGAGATCTACGGGGTACCTACGAGCAGTACTTC CATSRDLRGTYEQYF
once TRBJ2-7 TRBV29-1 TRBD1 TGCAGCGCTAACAGGGGGCGTGAGCAGTACTTC CSANRGREQYF
once TRBJ2-5 TRBV20-1 TRBD2 TGCAGTGCTAGTCCTAGCGGGCGCCAAGAGACCCAGTACTTC CSASPSGRQETQYF
few TRBJ2-7 TRBV20-1 - TGCAGTGGCCGCCGGGACTCGAGCTCCTACGAGCAGTACTTC CSGRRDSSSYEQYF